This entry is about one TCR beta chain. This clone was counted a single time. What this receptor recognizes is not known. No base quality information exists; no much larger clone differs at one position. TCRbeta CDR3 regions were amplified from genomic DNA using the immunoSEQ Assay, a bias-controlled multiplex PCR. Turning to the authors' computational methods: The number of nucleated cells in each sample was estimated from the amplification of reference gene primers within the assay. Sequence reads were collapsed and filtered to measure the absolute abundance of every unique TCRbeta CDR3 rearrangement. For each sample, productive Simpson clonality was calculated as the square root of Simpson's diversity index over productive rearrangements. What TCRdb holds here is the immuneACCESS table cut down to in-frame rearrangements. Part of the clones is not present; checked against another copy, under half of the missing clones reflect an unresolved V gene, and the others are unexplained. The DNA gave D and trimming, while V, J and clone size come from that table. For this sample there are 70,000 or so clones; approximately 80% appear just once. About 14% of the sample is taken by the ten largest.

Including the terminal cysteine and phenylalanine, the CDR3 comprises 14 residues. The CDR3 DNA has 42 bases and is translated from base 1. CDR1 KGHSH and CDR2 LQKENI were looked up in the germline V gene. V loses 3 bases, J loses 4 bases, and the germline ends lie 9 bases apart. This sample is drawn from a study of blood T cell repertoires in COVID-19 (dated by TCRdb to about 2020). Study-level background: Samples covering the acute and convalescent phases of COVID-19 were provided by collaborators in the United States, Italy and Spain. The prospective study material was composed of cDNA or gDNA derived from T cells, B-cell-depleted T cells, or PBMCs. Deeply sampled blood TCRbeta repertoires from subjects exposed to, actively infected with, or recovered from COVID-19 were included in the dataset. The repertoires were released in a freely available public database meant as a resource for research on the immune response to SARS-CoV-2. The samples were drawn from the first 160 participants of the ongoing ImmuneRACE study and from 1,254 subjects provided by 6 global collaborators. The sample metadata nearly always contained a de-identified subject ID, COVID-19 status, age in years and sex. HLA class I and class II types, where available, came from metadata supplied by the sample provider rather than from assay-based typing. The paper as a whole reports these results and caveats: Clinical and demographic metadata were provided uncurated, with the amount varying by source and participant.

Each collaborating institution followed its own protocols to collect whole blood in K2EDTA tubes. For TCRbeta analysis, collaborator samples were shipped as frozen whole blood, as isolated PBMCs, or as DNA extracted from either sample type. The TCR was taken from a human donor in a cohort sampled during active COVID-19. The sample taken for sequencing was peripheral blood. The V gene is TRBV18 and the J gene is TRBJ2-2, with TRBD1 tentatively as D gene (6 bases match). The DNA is TGTGCCAGCTCACCCGGACAGTCCACCGGGGAGCTGTTTTTT. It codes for CASSPGQSTGELFF.